A single sample gave rise to the 14 T cell receptor beta chains below, sequenced in a study of regulatory T cells in long-lasting Graves disease (dated by TCRdb to the early 2020s). Libraries were prepared through multiplex PCR. TCRdb lists the instrument as Illumina HiSeq 4000. To build TCR beta libraries, CDR3 regions were amplified by Arm-PCR using iRepertoire HTBI primers. TCRdb reworked the public reads: Q25 trimming with fastp, MiXCR clone assembly, productive beta chains retained. Rows are unified per CDR3 protein, each entry keeping the most common DNA and genes. The sample table shows around 400,000 distinct CDR3 sequences, and approximately 16% are seen once. The ten largest account for about 8.3% of the sample. The meaning of the sample's time point label: newly diagnosed GD, antithyroid drugs for less than 3 months. For both TCR sequencing and RNA sequencing, RNA was extracted from PBMCs using TRIzol.

The sample also formed part of further work on T cells in Graves' hyperthyroidism and ophthalmopathy.

Sequencing was performed on peripheral blood mononuclear cells (PBMCs), taken at new diagnosis, from a patient treated with antithyroid drugs. Receptors originate from a woman aged 40 to 50 with Graves disease. Donor details come from another sample of the same person, matched by shared clones.

This chain uses TRBV27 with TRBJ2-1; 7 nucleotides agree with TRBD1. Looked up from germline, CDR1 is MNHEY and CDR2 is SMNVEV (reference sequence). The V and J ends lost 5 bases and 3 bases, in that order; junction bases with no gene match: 7. The CDR3 is made up of 15 amino acids. The CDR3 nucleotides are TGTGCCAGCAGTATCGCAGGGGGTGGCTACAATGAGCAGTTCTTC. Translating gives CASSIAGGGYNEQFF.

The genes are TRBV7-2 and TRBJ2-7; D uncertain. Germline V gene lookup returns CDR1 SGHTA and CDR2 FQGNSA. This CDR3 is 13 amino acids long. V was clipped by 4 bases and J by 4 bases, with 11 bases between them. CDR3 amino acids: CASSSRHRYEQYF. The CDR3 nucleotides read TGTGCCAGCAGCTCAAGACATAGATACGAGCAGTACTTC.

This chain uses TRBV14 with TRBJ1-2; D remains ambiguous. This CDR3 has 15 residues. V lost 4 bases and J lost 6, with 18 bases in between. Germline V gene data show CDR1 as SGHDN and CDR2 as FVKESK. This chain's CDR3 is CASSPLAAFPHGYTF. The CDR3 region has the DNA TGTGCCAGCAGCCCCCTAGCCGCTTTTCCTCATGGCTACACCTTC.

This clonotype was seen many times. V is TRBV20-1 and J is TRBJ1-1; possibly TRBD1 for D (5 bases). CDR1 DFQATT and CDR2 SNEGSKA come from the germline V gene (reference sequence). There are 12 residues in the CDR3. V was cut by 6 bases and J by 1 base, with 9 bases left in between. The CDR3 DNA is TGCAGTGCGACTCAGGGGAACACTGAAGCTTTCTTT. Translating gives CSATQGNTEAFF.

This clonotype was seen only a few times. This chain connects TRBV6-1 to TRBJ1-5; D not resolved. Per germline, CDR1 MNHNS and CDR2 SASEGT. The CDR3 totals 13 residues. V lost 8 bases, J lost 4 bases, and 12 bases lay in between. CDR3 residues: CASQAGLNQPQHF. The CDR3 DNA follows: TGTGCCAGCCAAGCGGGTCTAAATCAGCCCCAGCATTTT.

This rearrangement joins TRBV5-5 to TRBJ2-1; no firm D call. CDR1 and CDR2 from the germline V gene are SGHKS and YYEKEE (reference sequence). This CDR3 contains 12 residues. V lost 5 bases and J 7 bases, leaving 10 bases between the germline ends. CDR3 nucleotide sequence: TGTGCCAGCAGTTTCTCAAAGAATGAGCAGTTCTTC. Protein product: CASSFSKNEQFF.

This clonotype was detected many times. This chain links TRBV20-1 with TRBJ2-7, with TRBD2 identical over 12 bases. The junction had 6 bases not matched to a gene; V was cut back by 6 bases and J by 3 bases. This CDR3 is 14 amino acids long. Germline V gene sequence: CDR1 DFQATT, CDR2 SNEGSKA (reference sequence). The CDR3 reads CSAWTSGNHYEQYF. DNA of the CDR3: TGCAGTGCATGGACTAGCGGGAACCACTACGAGCAGTACTTC.

This clonotype was seen ten or more times. This chain links TRBV28 with TRBJ2-7; TRBD1 or TRBD2 may be the D gene (5 bases each). CDR1 MDHEN and CDR2 SYDVKM come from the germline V gene. Deletions cut 2 bases from V and 2 bases from J, with 16 bases between. The CDR3 extends over 16 amino acids. CDR3 DNA: TGTGCCAGCAGTTTACACGACCGGGACGACGCCTACGAGCAGTACTTC. Its translation is CASSLHDRDDAYEQYF.

J is TRBJ2-3 and V is TRBV10-3, with TRBD2 identical over 9 bases. Germline values: CDR1 ENHRY, CDR2 SYGVKD. V gave up 6 bases and J gave up 2 bases; unmatched junction bases: 3. This CDR3 has 14 amino acids. The CDR3 reads CAIRREGATDTQYF. The CDR3 DNA follows: TGTGCCATCAGGCGGGAGGGCGCCACAGATACGCAGTATTTT.

This clonotype was seen more than once but under ten times. This sequence joins TRBV9 and TRBJ2-3; 8 bases agree with TRBD2. Germline CDR1 and CDR2: SGDLS and YYNGEE. CDR3 size: 16 residues. The V segment lost 4 bases and the J segment 2 bases; nucleotides outside the gene matches: 9. CDR3: CASSSRAGAITDTQYF. The CDR3 bases are TGTGCCAGCAGCTCCAGAGCGGGGGCAATCACAGATACGCAGTATTTT.

This clonotype was counted many times. V and J are TRBV3-1 and TRBJ1-5; TRBD1 matches 7 bases. This CDR3 is built from 16 residues. Germline CDR1 and CDR2: LGHDT and YNNKEL (reference sequence). With V trimmed by 5 bases and J by 1 base, 8 bases remained unmatched. CDR3 amino acids: CASSKRTGSSNQPQHF. The CDR3 coding sequence is TGTGCCAGCAGCAAAAGGACAGGTTCAAGCAATCAGCCCCAGCATTTT.

The chain combines TRBV20-1 with TRBJ1-1; D remains ambiguous. The germline CDR1 and CDR2 sequences are DFQATT and SNEGSKA (reference sequence). The CDR3 covers 14 residues. Trimming pared 2 bases from V and 2 bases from J, leaving 12 bases between. Written as DNA, the CDR3 is TGCAGTGCTAGATCTCCCAGAACAAACACTGAAGCTTTCTTT. Its protein is CSARSPRTNTEAFF.

This clonotype was picked up many times. The gene calls are TRBV27 and TRBJ2-7; maybe TRBD1 (6 bases). V gave up 0 bases and J gave up 0 bases, with 15 bases separating them. Germline CDR1 reads MNHEY; CDR2 reads SMNVEV (reference sequence). The CDR3 is 17 amino acids. The CDR3 DNA reads TGTGCCAGCAGTTTATCGGGTGACAGGCCCGGCTCCTACGAGCAGTACTTC. Translating gives CASSLSGDRPGSYEQYF.

This clonotype was seen only a few times. The gene calls are TRBV7-3 and TRBJ2-4; 7 nucleotides align to TRBD2. The germline V gene has CDR1 SGHTA and CDR2 FQGTGA. With 1 base clipped from V and 3 bases from J, the junction kept 3 bases outside the gene matches. There are 15 residues in the CDR3. CDR3: CASSLSGSGKNIQYF. In DNA form, the CDR3 reads TGTGCCAGCAGCTTAAGCGGGAGTGGCAAAAACATTCAGTACTTC.